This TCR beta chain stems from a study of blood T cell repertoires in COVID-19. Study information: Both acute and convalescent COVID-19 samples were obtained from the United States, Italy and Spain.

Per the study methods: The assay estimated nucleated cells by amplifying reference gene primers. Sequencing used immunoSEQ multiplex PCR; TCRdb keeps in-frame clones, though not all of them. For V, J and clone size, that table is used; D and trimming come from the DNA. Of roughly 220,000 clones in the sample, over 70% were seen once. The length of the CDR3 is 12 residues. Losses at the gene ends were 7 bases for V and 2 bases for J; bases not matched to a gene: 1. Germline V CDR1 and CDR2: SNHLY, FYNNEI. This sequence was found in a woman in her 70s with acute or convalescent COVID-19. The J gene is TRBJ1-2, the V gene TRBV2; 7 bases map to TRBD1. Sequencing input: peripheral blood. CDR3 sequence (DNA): TGTGCCAGCAACAGGGGCAACTATGGCTACACCTTC. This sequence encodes CASNRGNYGYTF.